This T cell receptor (beta chain) came from a study of cytomegalovirus exposure and HLA in healthy donors. The PCR contained 60 Vbeta and 13 Jbeta primers. Profiling relied on immunoSEQ multiplex PCR, and the TCRdb table lists in-frame clones only, not all of them. The sample contains approximately 150,000 clones, nearly 80% of which appear only once. Germline CDR1 is SGHRS and CDR2 is YFSETQ. V was cut by 0 bases and J by 5 bases, with 12 bases left in between. This CDR3 spans 15 amino acids. The J gene is TRBJ2-1, the V gene TRBV5-1, with D perhaps TRBD1 (6 bases). The sample taken for sequencing was PBMCs. The origin of this receptor is a man aged 35 to 55 in good health and CMV-seropositive. The CDR3 nucleotides read TGCGCCAGCAGCTTGGTACAGGGAATTAACAATGAGCAGTTCTTC. Amino acids: CASSLVQGINNEQFF.